This TCR beta chain stems from a study of regulatory T cells in long-lasting Graves disease. Study background: Graves' disease counted as persistent after over 5 years of antithyroid drugs with positive TSH receptor antibodies.

Findings and limits, study-wide: Newly diagnosed patients shared about a thousand public clonotypes; persistent patients shared some 2,600.

Germline V gene sequence: CDR1 DFQATT, CDR2 SNEGSKA (reference sequence). J was trimmed by 1 base and V by 2 bases; bases with no gene match: 2. The CDR3 spans 14 residues. Assembly of TCR beta libraries relied on iRepertoire HTBI primers together with Arm-PCR of CDR3 regions. TCRdb itself ran the multiplex PCR reads through MiXCR, one entry per CDR3 protein. The table has 400,000 or so distinct CDR3 sequences, about a fifth seen once. This clonotype was counted between two and nine times. The antigen remains unidentified. Time point: persistent/refractory GD, antithyroid drugs over 5 years with positive TRAb. PBMC RNA was the source of the TCR library.

Sequencing was performed on peripheral blood mononuclear cells (PBMCs), taken when the disease was refractory, from a patient treated with antithyroid drugs. The sequence was collected from a female donor with Graves disease. J is TRBJ1-2 and V is TRBV20-1; 9 bases are shared with TRBD1. The chain's CDR3 is CSARRDRDNYGYTF. As DNA, the CDR3 is TGCAGTGCTAGACGGGACAGGGATAACTATGGCTACACCTTC.